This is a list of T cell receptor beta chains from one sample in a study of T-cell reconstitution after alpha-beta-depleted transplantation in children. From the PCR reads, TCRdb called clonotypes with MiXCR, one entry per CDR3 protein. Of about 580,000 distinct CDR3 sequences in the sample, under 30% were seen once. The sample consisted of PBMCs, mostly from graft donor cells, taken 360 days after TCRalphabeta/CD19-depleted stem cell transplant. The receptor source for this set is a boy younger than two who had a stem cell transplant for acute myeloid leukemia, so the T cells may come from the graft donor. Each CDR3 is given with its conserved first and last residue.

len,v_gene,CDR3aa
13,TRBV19,CASSREGNTEAFF
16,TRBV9,CASSLRDTSFYNEQFF
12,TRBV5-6,CASSSEYNEQFF
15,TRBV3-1,CASSHPGQGTSEQFF
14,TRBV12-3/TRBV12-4,CASFADRGAHGYTF
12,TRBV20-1,CSAHWTDSIYTF
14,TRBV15,CATSIVSPGLERYF
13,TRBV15,CATSRVNNYGYTF
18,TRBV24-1,CATSDSDGEFSSYNEQFF
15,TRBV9,CASSVGEASSYEQYF
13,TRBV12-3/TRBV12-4,CASSFDRANEQFF
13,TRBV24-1,CATRGASQETQYF
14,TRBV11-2,CASSYRQGPDTQYF
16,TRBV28,CASSLHTLDREETQYF
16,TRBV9,CASSREGSGGPDTQYF
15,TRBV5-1,CASSRTGGGNTEAFF
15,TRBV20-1,CSARVGTGGRYEQYF
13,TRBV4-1,CASSQWKDTEAFF
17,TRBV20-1,CSARDLGTSGGTDTQYF
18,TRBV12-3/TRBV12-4,CASTPPRAIAGGPNEQFF
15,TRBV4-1,CASSPWQASYNEQFF
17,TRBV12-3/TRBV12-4,CASSPTGQGANTGELFF
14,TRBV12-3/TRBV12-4,CASSPTRSYNEQFF
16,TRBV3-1,CASSPGTAGSTDTQYF
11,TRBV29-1,CSVDQFNEQFF
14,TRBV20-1,CSARGLYVTDTQYF
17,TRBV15,CATSRDRGTYPYNEQFF
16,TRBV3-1,CASSQELDRGQETQYF
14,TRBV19,CASSRRNGGETQYF
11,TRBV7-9,CASSREAEAFF
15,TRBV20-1,CSARDPYEGPYEQYF
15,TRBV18,CASSPLPQAQDTQYF
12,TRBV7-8,CASSLIAGKQYF
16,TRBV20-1,CSASAYQGRIDSPLHF
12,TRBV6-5,CASSYGNSPLHF
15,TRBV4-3,CASSQDSGGAYEQFF
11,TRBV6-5,CATGPVNTQYF
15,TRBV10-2,CASTSGHSRSYEQYF
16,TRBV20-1,CSARARRVTAYNEQFF
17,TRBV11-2,CASSLTRRTGNVETQYF
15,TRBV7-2,CASSFRSATNEKLFF
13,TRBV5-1,CASSFQTQETQYF
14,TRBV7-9,CASSRQDRQETQYF
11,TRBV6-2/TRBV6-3,CASSRSNEQFF
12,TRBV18,CASSPRRDEQFF
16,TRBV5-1,CASSLSLSKRTDTQYF
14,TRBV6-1,CAVELQVYNSPLHF
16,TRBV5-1,CASSREMRSGANVLTF
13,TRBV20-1,CSAAYLAKNIQYF
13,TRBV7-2,CASSPGPTYEQYF
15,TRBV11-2,CASSLGGLHTDTQYF
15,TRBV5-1,CASSPGARGPYEQYF
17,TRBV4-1,CASSQIGGRSGANVLTF
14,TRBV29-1,CSVDLGLALNEQFF